This TCR beta chain appears in the sequencing data of a study of a mutant IDH1 vaccine in newly diagnosed glioma. Study-level information: The start of vaccination came 4-6 weeks after radiotherapy alone, or with temozolomide cycles. Findings and limits, study-wide: Whatever changes occurred in top peripheral T cell clonotypes seemed unrelated to pseudoprogression.

Time point denoted: week 11, during vaccination. Topical imiquimod accompanied each vaccine dose, which consisted of 300 ug of mutant IDH1 20-mer peptide. Unmatched junction bases numbered 6, after V lost 9 bases and J lost 8 bases. CDR3 length: 13 amino acids. Germline-derived CDR1 and CDR2 are LNHDA and SQIVND (reference sequence). A remark on this clone: The antigen is unknown.

The repertoire was sequenced with immunoSEQ multiplex PCR; TCRdb's copy has only in-frame clones and lacks some. Of under 150,000 clones detected, 85% to 90% appear once; the ten largest clones hold roughly 0.65%. The input for sequencing was PBMCs, taken from a glioma patient whose treatment included an IDH1 peptide vaccine. This chain joins TRBV19 and TRBJ1-4, with TRBD1 identical over 10 bases. The receptor comes from a woman aged 45-60 years with glioma. The CDR3 spells CASRTGGGEKLFF. CDR3 DNA sequence: TGTGCCAGCCGGACAGGGGGGGGCGAAAAACTGTTTTTT.